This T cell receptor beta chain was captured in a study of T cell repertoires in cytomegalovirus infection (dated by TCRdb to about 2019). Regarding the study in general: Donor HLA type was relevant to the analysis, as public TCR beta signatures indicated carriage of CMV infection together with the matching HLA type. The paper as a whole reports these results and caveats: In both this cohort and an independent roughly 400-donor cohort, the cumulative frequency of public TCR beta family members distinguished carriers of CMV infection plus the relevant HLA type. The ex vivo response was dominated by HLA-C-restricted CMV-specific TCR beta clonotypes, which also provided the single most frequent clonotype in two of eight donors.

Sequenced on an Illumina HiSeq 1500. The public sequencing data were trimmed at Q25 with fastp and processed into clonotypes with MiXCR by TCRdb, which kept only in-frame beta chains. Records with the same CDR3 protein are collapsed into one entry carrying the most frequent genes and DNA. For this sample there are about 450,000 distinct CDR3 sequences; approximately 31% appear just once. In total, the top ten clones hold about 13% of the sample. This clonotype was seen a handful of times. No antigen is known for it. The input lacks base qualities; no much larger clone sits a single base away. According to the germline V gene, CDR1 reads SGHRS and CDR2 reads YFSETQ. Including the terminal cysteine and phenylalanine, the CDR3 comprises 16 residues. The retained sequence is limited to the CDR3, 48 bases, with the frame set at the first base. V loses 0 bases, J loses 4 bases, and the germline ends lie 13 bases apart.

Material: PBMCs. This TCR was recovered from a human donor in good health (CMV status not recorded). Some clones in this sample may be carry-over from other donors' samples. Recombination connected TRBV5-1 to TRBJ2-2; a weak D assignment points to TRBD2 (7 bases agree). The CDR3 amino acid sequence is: CASSLASGGLTGELFF. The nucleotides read TGCGCCAGCAGCTTGGCGTCGGGGGGCCTCACCGGGGAGCTGTTTTTT.